This TCR beta chain was found in a study of spatial heterogeneity in lung cancer. This clonotype was counted at least ten times. Time point specified: sample taken at primary tumor resection. Whole RNA obtained from tumor, nontumor lung or frozen PBMC underwent sequencing without sorting. This CDR3 contains 16 residues. Trimming took off 5 bases at V and 3 bases at J, with 18 bases between the two ends. The germline V gene encodes CDR1 MNHEY and CDR2 SVGEGT. One entry per CDR3 protein, called by TCRdb with MiXCR from the 5' RACE reads. The sample carries tens of thousands of distinct CDR3 sequences, roughly 7% recorded once.

This receptor was obtained from a female donor with early-stage non-small cell lung cancer. The material was PBMCs, obtained at surgery. The gene calls are TRBV6-2 or TRBV6-3 and TRBJ2-3; tentatively, D is TRBD2 (6 bases). CDR3 sequence: CASSARRGYSTDTQYF. CDR3 nucleotides: TGTGCCAGCAGTGCCCGCCGGGGGTACAGTACAGATACGCAGTATTTT.